The 27 T cell receptor beta chains listed next were all sequenced from one sample in a study of liver allograft versus peripheral blood T cells (TCRdb year 2020). Study-wide context: The study compared the T cell receptor repertoires present in transplanted livers with the repertoires present in the peripheral blood of liver transplant recipients.

Sequencing instrument: Illumina MiSeq. The public reads were run again by TCRdb, first through fastp at Q25 and then through MiXCR, and only productive beta chains were kept. Every distinct CDR3 protein forms one entry, paired with its most common genes and DNA. The sample data list roughly 8,500 distinct CDR3 sequences, and around 26% of these were observed just once. About 8% of the sample is taken by the ten largest. These receptors originate from a human patient who had a liver transplant. After a transplant, some T cells may have been passed on by the graft donor.

This clonotype was picked up a small number of times. This chain links TRBV6-1 with TRBJ1-2; D ambiguous. The CDR3 has 14 amino acids. Trimming shortened V by 7 bases and J by 8 bases, and 20 bases separated the two germline ends. The V gene's germline CDR1 is MNHNS and CDR2 SASEGT. The CDR3: CASTKVEKGGGYTF. DNA of the CDR3: TGTGCCAGCACTAAAGTTGAAAAGGGAGGAGGCTACACCTTC.

In this sample, this clonotype turned up a few times. The genes are TRBV11-3 and TRBJ2-1; 10 bases line up with TRBD2. CDR1 and CDR2 (germline): SGHNT, YENEEA. The CDR3 length is 20 residues. V shed 5 bases and J 2 bases; nucleotides not matched to a gene: 18. CDR3 amino acids: CASSPITSGRAFYPYNEQFF. Written as DNA, the CDR3 is TGTGCCAGCAGCCCCATCACAAGCGGGAGGGCCTTCTACCCCTACAATGAGCAGTTCTTC.

The rearrangement uses TRBV18 and TRBJ2-5; 8 bases align to TRBD2. The CDR3 runs to 15 residues. From germline, CDR1 is KGHSH and CDR2 LQKENI. V was clipped by 3 bases and J by 2 bases; unmatched bases: 5. The CDR3 spells CASSPAGGKQETQYF. The CDR3 region has the DNA TGTGCCAGCTCACCTGCGGGGGGTAAACAAGAGACCCAGTACTTC.

This clonotype occurred a few times. The chain employs TRBV7-2 and TRBJ1-4; D not certain. The CDR3 contains 13 residues. Deletions cut 1 base from V and 6 bases from J, with 6 bases between. Germline V gives CDR1 SGHTA, CDR2 FQGNSA. The CDR3 nucleotides are TGTGCCAGCAGCTTAGAACCCCATGAAAAACTGTTTTTT. This encodes CASSLEPHEKLFF.

By sample share, this clonotype is medium-sized. The chain joins TRBV6-6 to TRBJ2-1, with D hard to call. CDR3 size: 12 residues. The germline V and J ends were trimmed by 5 bases and 7 bases, with 9 bases remaining between them. The germline CDR1 and CDR2 sequences are MNHNY and SVGAGI (reference sequence). Written as DNA, the CDR3 is TGTGCCAGCAGTATCCCCCCGAATGAGCAGTTCTTC. This translates into CASSIPPNEQFF.

A few counts support this clonotype. The chain employs TRBV20-1 and TRBJ1-2; TRBD1 might be the D (5 bases). This CDR3 is built from 14 residues. CDR1 is DFQATT, CDR2 SNEGSKA, per germline (reference sequence). The V end lost 1 base, the J end lost 4 bases, and 13 bases lay between the germline ends. This CDR3 is CSARAPGDPYGYTF. The CDR3 bases are TGCAGTGCTAGAGCTCCCGGGGACCCCTATGGCTACACCTTC.

V is TRBV30 and J is TRBJ1-1, with 8 bases fitting TRBD1. The ends lost 0 bases at V and 3 bases at J; junction bases unmatched: 6. Germline loops: CDR1 GTSNPN, CDR2 SVGIG (reference sequence). There are 15 residues in the CDR3. CDR3 sequence: CAWSVMDRVYTEAFF. The CDR3 DNA reads TGTGCCTGGAGTGTTATGGACAGGGTATACACTGAAGCTTTCTTT.

This clonotype has a handful of counts. J is TRBJ1-6 and V is TRBV5-1, with D unclear. The length of the CDR3 is 15 residues. The germline V gene encodes CDR1 SGHRS and CDR2 YFSETQ. With 1 base removed from V and 8 bases from J, the gap between germline ends came to 13 bases. This chain's CDR3 is CASSLRVGADSPLHF. As DNA, the CDR3 is TGCGCCAGCAGCTTGAGGGTAGGCGCGGATTCACCCCTCCACTTT.

This clonotype appeared a few times. The genes are TRBV27 and TRBJ2-3, with 7 nucleotides matching TRBD2. This CDR3 contains 14 residues. Germline lookup yields CDR1 MNHEY and CDR2 SMNVEV (reference sequence). Trimming at V came to 3 bases and at J to 2 bases, leaving 2 bases not matched to a gene. As DNA, the CDR3 is TGTGCCAGCAGTTTCGGGACTAACACAGATACGCAGTATTTT. Amino acid sequence: CASSFGTNTDTQYF.

The rearrangement joins TRBV6-6 to TRBJ1-2; 7 nucleotides line up with TRBD1. Germline V CDR1 and CDR2: MNHNY, SVGAGI (reference sequence). Trimming at V came to 6 bases and at J to 3 bases, leaving 16 bases not matched to a gene. The CDR3 is 17 residues long. This chain's CDR3 is CASSDPGNRGNYYGYTF. In DNA, the CDR3 is TGTGCCAGCAGCGACCCCGGGAACAGGGGTAATTACTATGGCTACACCTTC.

This clonotype was counted many times. An end of the junction differs from the germline gene, which may be a read error. J is TRBJ2-1 and V is TRBV19; 9 bases match TRBD2. The V gene's germline CDR1 is LNHDA and CDR2 SQIVND (reference sequence). The CDR3 has 13 residues. The CDR3 bases are TGTGCCAGTAGAATAGCGGGAGTACCGGAGCAGTTCTTC. This encodes CASRIAGVPEQFF.

The chain joins TRBV20-1 to TRBJ2-2; possible D gene TRBD2, 6 bases. From germline, CDR1 is DFQATT and CDR2 SNEGSKA (reference sequence). CDR3 length: 14 residues. V dropped 6 bases and J dropped 5 bases, with 16 bases sitting between them. CDR3 in DNA: TGCAGTGCCCCTTTGGAGGGGAGGACCGGGGAGCTGTTTTTT. It specifies CSAPLEGRTGELFF.

The J gene is TRBJ2-2, the V gene TRBV5-1; D ambiguous. The germline gives CDR1 SGHRS, CDR2 YFSETQ. Deletions cut 3 bases from V and 5 bases from J, with 8 bases between. This CDR3 has 13 residues. The CDR3 sequence is CASSSTRTGELFF. In DNA, the CDR3 is TGCGCCAGCAGCTCAACACGGACCGGGGAGCTGTTTTTT.

This clonotype showed up many times. The chain employs TRBV12-3 or TRBV12-4 and TRBJ1-5, with a weak D call TRBD1 (6 bases). V was clipped by 3 bases and J by 5 bases, with 14 bases between them. CDR3 length: 15 amino acids. In nucleotides, the CDR3 is TGTGCCAGCAGTTTTTGGGGGGCACGTGATCAGCCCCAGCATTTT. It encodes CASSFWGARDQPQHF.

Regarding this clonotype: A much larger clone lies one base from this, so it may be a read error. The CDR3 protein is CATSERTGAVQPQHF. The CDR3, as DNA: TGTGCCACCAGCGAACGGACAGGGGCGGTTCAGCCCCAGCATTTT. This rearrangement joins TRBV6-5 to TRBJ1-5, with 9 bases fitting TRBD1. The V and J ends lost 10 bases and 6 bases, in that order; junction bases with no gene match: 13. Germline V CDR1 and CDR2: MNHEY, SVGAGI. The CDR3 totals 15 residues.

Concerning this clonotype itself: At one boundary the junction diverges from the germline segment, which might be a read error. The V and J genes are TRBV30 and TRBJ1-1; no firm D call. The CDR3 has 12 amino acids. Germline V CDR1 and CDR2: GTSNPN, SVGIG (reference sequence). The CDR3 is CAWGVRSTEAFF. For the CDR3, the DNA is TGTGCCTGGGGTGTAAGGAGTACTGAAGCTTTCTTT.

This chain uses TRBV12-5 with TRBJ2-7; 9 nucleotides match TRBD1. The trim removed 7 bases at V and 5 bases at J, leaving 9 bases unmatched. The CDR3 loop spans 14 amino acids. Germline lookup yields CDR1 LGHNT and CDR2 FRNRAP. CDR3 sequence reads: CASARDRGNDEQYF. CDR3 DNA: TGTGCTAGTGCCCGCGACAGGGGGAACGACGAGCAGTACTTC.

This clonotype was recorded many times. The chain couples TRBV19 to TRBJ2-5; 8 bases fit TRBD1. CDR1 and CDR2 from the germline V gene are LNHDA and SQIVND (reference sequence). This CDR3 is 15 amino acids long. Losses at the gene ends were 6 bases for V and 4 bases for J; bases not matched to a gene: 10. CDR3 protein: CASSPTGAGGETQYF. The CDR3 DNA is TGTGCCAGTAGCCCGACAGGGGCCGGAGGAGAGACCCAGTACTTC.

V is TRBV12-3 or TRBV12-4 and J is TRBJ2-5; D is undetermined. This CDR3 region has 13 residues. V dropped 4 bases and J dropped 5 bases, with 11 bases sitting between them. CDR3 protein: CASSWVSMETQYF. The CDR3 DNA reads as TGTGCCAGCAGTTGGGTCAGCATGGAGACCCAGTACTTC.

Ten or more counts support this clonotype. CDR3 in DNA: TGTGCCAGCAGCTTCTTCCCCCTCGGGTCACCCCTCCACTTT. The encoded protein is CASSFFPLGSPLHF. The rearrangement joins TRBV7-9 to TRBJ1-6, with D hard to call. CDR1 and CDR2 from the germline V gene are SEHNR and FQNEAQ (reference sequence). The CDR3 runs to 14 residues. V dropped 3 bases and J dropped 10 bases, with 13 bases sitting between them.

V usage is TRBV5-1 and J usage is TRBJ1-2, with TRBD1 matching over 11 bases. Germline V gives CDR1 SGHRS, CDR2 YFSETQ. V dropped 5 bases and J dropped 0; count of bases not matched to a gene: 3. The CDR3 spans 15 residues. The CDR3 region has the DNA TGCGCCAGCAGGCGGACAGGGGGCGCTAACTATGGCTACACCTTC. It codes for CASRRTGGANYGYTF.

Relative to its sample, this clonotype is medium-sized. This rearrangement joins TRBV15 to TRBJ1-3; D may be TRBD1 (5 bases). CDR1 is LNHNV, CDR2 YYDKDF, per germline (reference sequence). V lost 1 base and J lost 3, with 13 bases in between. The CDR3 consists of 16 residues. The CDR3 DNA reads as TGTGCCACCAGCAGAGCCGGGGAAGGGGTTGGAAACACCATATATTTT. This encodes CATSRAGEGVGNTIYF.

This clonotype was recorded many times. The V and J genes are TRBV28 and TRBJ2-7; D gene ambiguous. There are 11 residues in the CDR3. CDR1 is MDHEN and CDR2 is SYDVKM in the germline V gene. The CDR3 nucleotides read TGTGCGACGGCAAATTCCTACGAGCAGTACTTC. Residues: CATANSYEQYF.

This clonotype appeared many times. The rearrangement uses TRBV30 and TRBJ2-3; D unresolved. The CDR3 is made up of 12 amino acids. In germline, CDR1 is GTSNPN, CDR2 SVGIG (reference sequence). Trimming removed 3 bases at V and 0 bases at J, with 4 bases between. The DNA of the CDR3 is TGTGCCTGGAGCGGTAGCACAGATACGCAGTATTTT. It codes for CAWSGSTDTQYF.

This clonotype was detected a few times. This sequence joins TRBV6-1 and TRBJ1-1; D is undetermined. Trimming left V 4 bases short and J 1 base short, with 7 bases between. The CDR3 totals 13 residues. Germline V CDR1 and CDR2: MNHNS, SASEGT. CDR3 sequence reads: CASSALGNTEAFF. The DNA for the CDR3 is TGTGCCAGCAGTGCACTGGGGAACACTGAAGCTTTCTTT.

This clonotype is labeled medium-sized. This sequence joins TRBV6-1 and TRBJ2-5; D might be TRBD2 (5 bases). The CDR3 covers 14 residues. The germline V gene has CDR1 MNHNS and CDR2 SASEGT. V was pared by 4 bases and J by 1 base, with 10 bases between. CDR3 nucleotides: TGTGCCAGCAGTGCTCGAGGGATCCAAGAGACCCAGTACTTC. The encoded protein is CASSARGIQETQYF.

This clonotype was seen a handful of times. The rearrangement uses TRBV20-1 and TRBJ2-5, with 13 bases that match TRBD2. Germline V gene lookup returns CDR1 DFQATT and CDR2 SNEGSKA (reference sequence). V was clipped by 3 bases and J by 2 bases; unmatched bases: 6. This CDR3 spans 16 amino acids. CDR3 DNA: TGCAGTGCTAGTCCCGCGGGACTAGCGGGACAAGAGACCCAGTACTTC. Its protein product is CSASPAGLAGQETQYF.